These 10 T cell receptor beta chains originate from one sample sequenced in a study of T-cell reconstitution after alpha-beta-depleted transplantation in children. During its preparation, the TCRbeta library received unique molecular identifiers. TCRdb fed the PCR reads into MiXCR, producing one record per CDR3 protein. The sample shows fewer than 400,000 distinct CDR3 sequences, roughly 20% of them seen only once. This material consisted of PBMCs from the stem cell graft donor, taken from the stem cell graft. Receptors were obtained from a human donor who donated a stem cell graft to a child with acute myeloid leukemia.

DNA of the CDR3: TGTGCCACCAGTGACTCGAACAGGAATGAGCAGTTCTTC. Its translation is CATSDSNRNEQFF. V usage is TRBV24-1 and J usage is TRBJ2-1; tentatively, D is TRBD1 (5 bases). Per the germline V gene, CDR1 is KGHDR and CDR2 is SFDVKD. This CDR3 is built from 13 residues. V was clipped by 4 bases and J by 7 bases, with 10 bases between them.

In the case of this clonotype: The junction and the germline gene differ at one end; a read error may be behind it. The genes are TRBV29-1 and TRBJ2-1; D call uncertain. This CDR3 comprises 11 residues. Germline V gene sequence: CDR1 SQVTM, CDR2 ANQGSEA. Here the CDR3 reads CSVEENYEQFF. For the CDR3, the DNA is TGCAGCGTGGAAGAGAACTATGAGCAGTTCTTC.

As regards this clonotype: The junction departs from germline at one end; a sequencing error may be responsible. V and J are TRBV7-9 and TRBJ2-7; 9 bases align to TRBD2. CDR1 and CDR2 from the germline V gene are SEHNR and FQNEAQ (reference sequence). The CDR3 has 14 residues. CDR3 bases: TGTGCCAGCAGCATAGCGGGAGCTTTATACGAGCAGTACTTC. Its protein is CASSIAGALYEQYF.

This clonotype was counted many times. The rearrangement joins TRBV20-1 to TRBJ2-2; 11 positions match TRBD2. V lost 3 bases, J lost 6 bases, and 6 bases stayed unmatched. The CDR3 runs 15 residues. Germline lookup yields CDR1 DFQATT and CDR2 SNEGSKA (reference sequence). The CDR3 protein is CSARVLAGDSGELFF. In DNA form, the CDR3 reads TGCAGTGCTAGGGTACTAGCGGGAGATTCCGGGGAGCTGTTTTTT.

This clonotype was detected many times. The V call is TRBV4-1, the J call TRBJ2-7, with 8 bases fitting TRBD1. This CDR3 is 16 amino acids long. Germline assignment: CDR1 MGHRA and CDR2 YSYEKL. V gave up 1 base and J gave up 4 bases; unmatched junction bases: 9. DNA for the CDR3: TGCGCCAGCAGCCAAGGTCAATGGGACAGGATATACGAGCAGTACTTC. Its translation is CASSQGQWDRIYEQYF.

The chain couples TRBV20-1 to TRBJ2-7; D is possibly TRBD1 or TRBD2 (5 bases each). The germline V gene encodes CDR1 DFQATT and CDR2 SNEGSKA (reference sequence). Trimming left V 4 bases short and J 0 bases short, with 10 bases between. The CDR3 is made up of 13 amino acids. The chain's CDR3 is CSATPGSSYEQYF. The CDR3 nucleotides are TGCAGTGCTACTCCAGGGAGCTCCTACGAGCAGTACTTC.

This clonotype has just a few counts. This sequence joins TRBV12-3 or TRBV12-4 and TRBJ2-5; D might be TRBD1 (6 bases). The CDR3 runs to 14 residues. Trimming stripped 6 bases from V and 4 bases from J, with 15 bases between. CDR3 nucleotide sequence: TGTGCCAGCAGCCCCAAGGGGGATTCAGAGACCCAGTACTTC. Translating gives CASSPKGDSETQYF.

V gene TRBV9 combines with J gene TRBJ2-2; 10 bases fit TRBD2. Germline V gene sequence: CDR1 SGDLS, CDR2 YYNGEE. This CDR3 is built from 15 residues. Germline trimming cut 4 bases from V and 7 bases from J; bases unmatched to any gene: 7. For the CDR3, the DNA is TGTGCCAGCAGCCCTAGCGGGAGTATTGGCGGGGAGCTGTTTTTT. Translated, it gives CASSPSGSIGGELFF.

Ten or more counts support this clonotype. The chain couples TRBV10-1 to TRBJ2-7; 10 bases fit TRBD2. J lost 4 bases, V lost 0 bases, and 3 bases had no gene match. The CDR3 covers 15 residues. Germline values: CDR1 WNHNN, CDR2 SYGVQD (reference sequence). CDR3 region: CASSESRTSGYEQYF. The DNA of the CDR3 is TGCGCCAGCAGTGAGTCTCGGACTAGCGGTTACGAGCAGTACTTC.

The rearrangement joins TRBV20-1 to TRBJ2-5; a weak D match, TRBD2 (5 bases). The CDR3 length is 14 residues. Germline assignment: CDR1 DFQATT and CDR2 SNEGSKA (reference sequence). V lost 1 base to trimming and J lost 1 base, with 10 bases between them. The CDR3 nucleotides read TGCAGTGCTAGAGTTTCCGGGGTCCAAGAGACCCAGTACTTC. It specifies CSARVSGVQETQYF.